This T cell receptor beta chain was documented in a study of cytomegalovirus exposure and HLA in healthy donors. Germline V gene sequence: CDR1 GTSNPN, CDR2 SVGIG (reference sequence). Germline trimming cut 3 bases from V and 1 base from J; bases unmatched to any gene: 5. This CDR3 comprises 15 residues. The PCR used 60 Vbeta and 13 Jbeta primers. TCRdb's copy holds only in-frame clones and misses some; the assay was immunoSEQ multiplex PCR. The sample records 170,000 or so clones, about 80% being singletons. The chain joins TRBV30 to TRBJ1-5, with 8 nucleotides matching TRBD1. The receptor was derived from a boy between 10 and 17 years old in good health and CMV-seronegative. Sequences were obtained from PBMCs. The CDR3 DNA sequence: TGTGCCTGGAGCCGGACAGGGATCAGCAATCAGCCCCAGCATTTT. Amino acid sequence: CAWSRTGISNQPQHF. The variable domain in full, completed from reference TRBV30 and TRBJ1-5, reads SQTIHQWPATLVQPVGSPLSLECTVEGTSNPNLYWYRQAAGRGLQLLFYSVGIGQISSEVPQNLSASRPQDRQFILSSKKLLLSDSGFYLCAWSRTGISNQPQHFGDGTRLSIL.